This T cell receptor (beta chain) was sequenced in a study of identical twins. This CDR3 comprises 13 residues. Trimming took off 5 bases at V and 2 bases at J, with 9 bases between the two ends. Germline V CDR1 and CDR2: MNHNS, SASEGT. MiXCR, applied by TCRdb to the 5' RACE reads, yields one record per CDR3 protein. The sample lists about 790,000 distinct CDR3 sequences, about 20% occurring once. This same sample was also taken into another study, of T cells expressing NK-cell markers.

The TCR was taken from a woman younger than 35 in good health. The gene calls are TRBV6-1 and TRBJ2-5; the D gene could be TRBD1 or TRBD2 (5 bases each). Material: PBMCs. The CDR3 DNA reads as TGTGCCAGCAGTCGGGACCCTCAAGAGACCCAGTACTTC. Protein sequence: CASSRDPQETQYF.